The next 20 T cell receptor beta chains were all read from a single sample in a study of cytomegalovirus exposure and HLA in healthy donors. PCR employed 60 Vbeta and 13 Jbeta primers. TCRdb's table, derived via immunoSEQ multiplex PCR, lists solely in-frame clones and lacks some. The sample includes over 95,000 clones, about 70% of them seen just once. Source material: PBMCs. The receptors shown here come from a human donor in good health.

In its sample, this clone was seen a few times. The gene calls are TRBV9 and TRBJ2-5, with 15 bases matching TRBD2. V was clipped by 0 bases and J by 7 bases; unmatched bases: 16. CDR3 length: 20 amino acids. In germline, CDR1 is SGDLS, CDR2 YYNGEE. As DNA, the CDR3 is TGTGCCAGCAGCGTAGGAGAGGGACTAGCGGGGGGCCCTCTGGCTGGGACCCAGTACTTC. The encoded protein is CASSVGEGLAGGPLAGTQYF.

This chain links TRBV5-1 with TRBJ1-5; D gene unclear. Germline CDR1 and CDR2: SGHRS and YFSETQ. CDR3 length equals 17 residues. V gave up 0 bases and J gave up 6 bases, with 19 bases separating them. CDR3 protein: CASSLGPPGSLSQPQHF. Here the CDR3 DNA reads TGCGCCAGCAGCTTGGGCCCGCCGGGAAGTCTTAGTCAGCCCCAGCATTTT.

This clone was found a few times. The rearrangement joins TRBV30 to TRBJ2-1, with D unclear. Germline CDR1 and CDR2: GTSNPN and SVGIG (reference sequence). The CDR3 is 12 residues long. V lost 3 bases and J 7 bases, leaving 10 bases between the germline ends. CDR3 in amino acids: CAWRPEVNEQFF. The DNA for the CDR3 is TGTGCCTGGAGACCAGAGGTTAATGAGCAGTTCTTC.

This clone was picked up a small number of times. V and J are TRBV5-1 and TRBJ2-5; 7 bases agree with TRBD1. This CDR3 has 16 amino acids. Germline CDR1 reads SGHRS; CDR2 reads YFSETQ. V dropped 6 bases and J dropped 2; count of bases not matched to a gene: 13. This CDR3 is CASIRGPRGAQETQYF. CDR3 coding DNA: TGCGCCAGCATTAGGGGGCCGAGGGGAGCGCAAGAGACCCAGTACTTC.

This clone was seen a handful of times. The V call is TRBV5-4, the J call TRBJ1-1; D is perhaps TRBD1 (6 bases). Germline-derived CDR1 and CDR2 are SGHNT and YYREEE (reference sequence). V dropped 4 bases and J dropped 5 bases, with 18 bases sitting between them. CDR3 length: 15 amino acids. The CDR3 DNA is TGTGCCAGCAGCCCACCTACAGGGATAGAAACTGAAGCTTTCTTT. Translating gives CASSPPTGIETEAFF.

This chain joins TRBV4-1 and TRBJ1-2; D is uncertain. Trimming took 3 bases from V and 8 from J, leaving 7 bases between them. CDR3 length: 11 residues. CDR1 and CDR2 from the germline V gene are MGHRA and YSYEKL. CDR3 DNA sequence: TGCGCCAGCAGCCACGACTGGGGCTACACCTTC. As protein: CASSHDWGYTF.

The chain joins TRBV7-6 to TRBJ2-5; D is undetermined. This CDR3 spans 13 amino acids. The V gene's germline CDR1 is SGHVS and CDR2 FNYEAQ. Trimming took off 5 bases at V and 0 bases at J, with 7 bases between the two ends. CDR3 loop: CASSPNYQETQYF. The CDR3 nucleotides read TGTGCCAGCAGCCCCAACTACCAAGAGACCCAGTACTTC.

The V gene is TRBV5-1, the J gene TRBJ2-5, with TRBD1 matching 8 bases. Germline V CDR1 and CDR2: SGHRS, YFSETQ. There are 14 residues in the CDR3. With V trimmed by 3 bases and J by 2 bases, 3 bases remained unmatched. CDR3 in amino acids: CASSSGQGQETQYF. CDR3 nucleotide sequence: TGCGCCAGCAGCTCTGGACAGGGTCAAGAGACCCAGTACTTC.

CDR3 residues: CASSFDGRGTDTQYF. The CDR3 coding sequence is TGTGCCAGCAGCTTCGACGGGAGAGGTACGGATACGCAGTATTTT. The chain combines TRBV11-1 with TRBJ2-3; TRBD2 is a possible D gene (6 bases). V dropped 3 bases and J dropped 6 bases, with 16 bases sitting between them. From germline, CDR1 is SGHAT and CDR2 FQDESV (reference sequence). This CDR3 is built from 15 residues.

This chain links TRBV7-9 with TRBJ2-7, with 7 bases lining up with TRBD1. Germline-derived CDR1 and CDR2 are SEHNR and FQNEAQ (reference sequence). V shed 2 bases and J 6 bases; nucleotides not matched to a gene: 10. The CDR3 runs to 15 residues. CDR3 region: CASSLSGRGNTEQYF. The CDR3 nucleotides read TGTGCCAGCAGCTTATCGGGCAGGGGGAATACCGAGCAGTACTTC. Looking up the rest from reference TRBV7-9 and TRBJ2-7 gives the full variable domain: DTGVSQNPRHKITKRGQNVTFRCDPISEHNRLYWYRQTLGQGPEFLTYFQNEAQLEKSRLLSDRFSAERPKGSFSTLEIQRTEQGDSAMYLCASSLSGRGNTEQYFGPGTRLTVT.

This sequence joins TRBV5-1 and TRBJ1-1; weak D call: TRBD1 (6 bases). Trimming pared 4 bases from V and 1 base from J, leaving 11 bases between. The CDR3 loop spans 14 amino acids. Germline values: CDR1 SGHRS, CDR2 YFSETQ. The CDR3 bases are TGCGCCAGCAGCACCGGACAGACGAACACTGAAGCTTTCTTT. Protein sequence: CASSTGQTNTEAFF.

The chain uses TRBV7-2 and TRBJ1-2, with D tentatively TRBD1 (6 bases). V was clipped by 1 base and J by 7 bases, with 16 bases between them. The CDR3 has 15 residues. CDR1 SGHTA and CDR2 FQGNSA come from the germline V gene. CDR3 sequence: CASSLGGQAPSGYTF. DNA of the CDR3: TGTGCCAGCAGCTTAGGGGGACAAGCTCCTTCTGGCTACACCTTC. Based on the CDR3 plus reference TRBV7-2 and TRBJ1-2, the full variable domain is GAGVSQSPSNKVTEKGKDVELRCDPISGHTALYWYRQSLGQGLEFLIYFQGNSAPDKSGLPSDRFSAERTGGSVSTLTIQRTQQEDSAVYLCASSLGGQAPSGYTFGSGTRLTVV.

V gene TRBV4-3 combines with J gene TRBJ2-3; D possibly corresponds to TRBD1 (6 bases). This CDR3 has 14 residues. Trimming took 8 bases from V and 2 from J, leaving 14 bases between them. Germline-derived CDR1 and CDR2 are LGHNA and YSLEER. The CDR3 spells CASGPGQNTDTQYF. CDR3 nucleotide sequence: TGCGCCAGCGGCCCAGGACAGAACACAGATACGCAGTATTTT.

This chain joins TRBV5-1 and TRBJ2-2; 7 bases line up with TRBD1. The CDR3 has 16 amino acids. Germline CDR1 SGHRS, CDR2 YFSETQ. Unmatched junction bases numbered 10, after V lost 2 bases and J lost 6 bases. The CDR3 spells CASSFPQGVSSGELFF. DNA of the CDR3: TGCGCCAGCAGCTTCCCTCAGGGGGTCAGCTCCGGGGAGCTGTTTTTT.

The rearrangement joins TRBV2 to TRBJ2-3; tentatively, D is TRBD2 (5 bases). Germline CDR1 SNHLY, CDR2 FYNNEI. The V and J ends lost 5 bases and 6 bases respectively, with 15 bases between them. CDR3 length: 14 residues. CDR3 nucleotide sequence: TGTGCCAGCAGTTCCCGGGGTCTGGGGGATACGCAGTATTTT. Its translation: CASSSRGLGDTQYF.

V and J are TRBV5-1 and TRBJ2-3; 13 bases map to TRBD2. V dropped 2 bases and J dropped 0; count of bases not matched to a gene: 15. The CDR3 consists of 21 residues. Germline-derived CDR1 and CDR2 are SGHRS and YFSETQ. This chain's CDR3 is CASSFKSGTSGNTASTDTQYF. The CDR3 region has the DNA TGCGCCAGCAGCTTTAAATCCGGGACTAGCGGGAACACAGCCAGCACAGATACGCAGTATTTT.

The chain combines TRBV6-5 with TRBJ1-3, with D possibly being TRBD1 (6 bases). The V end was cut by 11 bases, the J end by 0 bases, with 17 bases between. Germline-derived CDR1 and CDR2 are MNHEY and SVGAGI. This CDR3 region has 15 residues. The CDR3 region is CAATDGQRSGNTIYF. The CDR3 nucleotides read TGTGCCGCGACCGACGGACAGCGCTCTGGAAACACCATATATTTT.

By frequency in the sample, this clone is medium-sized (0.01 to 0.1%). This rearrangement joins TRBV27 to TRBJ1-5, with 7 bases lining up with TRBD1. V shed 5 bases, J shed 3 bases, and the junction held 4 bases outside the gene matches. The germline gives CDR1 MNHEY, CDR2 SMNVEV (reference sequence). The CDR3 extends over 14 amino acids. CDR3 in DNA: TGTGCCAGCAGTCCGGGACAGATCAATCAGCCCCAGCATTTT. This gives the protein CASSPGQINQPQHF.

The chain links TRBV6-4 to TRBJ2-3; tentative D call: TRBD2 (6 bases). The length of the CDR3 is 14 residues. CDR1 and CDR2 from the germline V gene are MRHNA and SNTAGT. V was cut by 5 bases and J by 5 bases, with 14 bases left in between. The DNA of the CDR3 is TGTGCCAGCAGTACAGCGGGTGGAAGAGATACGCAGTATTTT. Translation gives CASSTAGGRDTQYF.

The chain is built from TRBV27 and TRBJ2-1, with 7 nucleotides matching TRBD2. The V gene end was trimmed by 6 bases and the J gene end by 2 bases; junction bases not matched to a gene: 10. The V gene's germline CDR1 is MNHEY and CDR2 SMNVEV (reference sequence). CDR3 length: 16 residues. The CDR3 region is CASRIYGRAAYNEQFF. DNA for the CDR3: TGTGCCAGCAGGATATATGGGAGGGCCGCCTACAATGAGCAGTTCTTC.